Each of the 8 T cell receptor beta chains below was sequenced from the same sample in a study of T-cell memory formation after mild COVID-19. TCRdb reprocessed the 5' RACE reads with MiXCR, giving one entry per CDR3 protein. This repertoire shows approximately 570,000 distinct CDR3 sequences, about 20% found once; its top ten account for approximately 12%. The sample taken for sequencing was PBMCs or a T cell subset sorted from them (not recorded which). These receptors originate from an adult woman who had mild COVID-19 (a few samples of this study predate the infection). Cell type and time point are not known.

The V call is TRBV29-1, the J call TRBJ2-5; 7 bases line up with TRBD1. V gave up 6 bases and J gave up 1 base; unmatched junction bases: 11. This CDR3 comprises 15 residues. Germline V gene lookup returns CDR1 SQVTM and CDR2 ANQGSEA. The CDR3 nucleotides are TGCAGCGTCGAGGAAAACCGGGACAGCCAAGAGACCCAGTACTTC. Translating gives CSVEENRDSQETQYF.

This clonotype has only a few counts. The chain uses TRBV5-1 and TRBJ2-2; 9 bases line up with TRBD1. The CDR3 is 15 residues long. The trim removed 0 bases at V and 5 bases at J, leaving 2 bases unmatched. Germline CDR1 and CDR2: SGHRS and YFSETQ. As DNA, the CDR3 is TGCGCCAGCAGCTTGGGGGACAGGGATACCGGGGAGCTGTTTTTT. The encoded protein is CASSLGDRDTGELFF.

The chain has TRBV5-1 and TRBJ2-7; D might be TRBD1 (5 bases). Germline lookup yields CDR1 SGHRS and CDR2 YFSETQ. This CDR3 comprises 13 residues. V shed 4 bases and J shed 2 bases, with 10 bases lying between them. DNA of the CDR3: TGCGCCAGCAGCCAGAAACAGGCCTACGAGCAGTACTTC. Protein product: CASSQKQAYEQYF.

In its sample, this clonotype was seen a few times. The chain employs TRBV5-1 and TRBJ1-1; 10 positions agree with TRBD1. The CDR3 sequence is 15 residues long. Germline CDR1 and CDR2: SGHRS and YFSETQ. The V segment lost 4 bases and the J segment 5 bases; nucleotides outside the gene matches: 8. The CDR3 coding sequence is TGCGCCAGCAGCACCGGGGACAGGGGTAGGACTGAAGCTTTCTTT. As protein: CASSTGDRGRTEAFF.

The CDR3 DNA sequence: TGTGCCAGCAGCCAAGATCGGGCTAGCGGTAGCTCCTACAATGAGCAGTTCTTC. Amino acid sequence: CASSQDRASGSSYNEQFF. This chain connects TRBV3-2 to TRBJ2-1; TRBD2, as called in the table, went unchecked against the DNA. TRBV3-2 is shown as a pseudogene. The CDR3 has 18 amino acids.

This clonotype was seen at least ten times. The junction departs from germline at one end; a sequencing error may be responsible. This chain joins TRBV7-6 and TRBJ2-5; D is unclear. Looked up from germline, CDR1 is SGHVS and CDR2 is FNYEAQ. The CDR3 extends over 11 amino acids. This CDR3 is CASSLEGTQYF. CDR3 coding DNA: TGTGCCAGCAGTTTAGAAGGGACCCAGTACTTC. Filled out from reference TRBV7-6 and TRBJ2-5, the complete variable domain reads GAGVSQSPRYKVTKRGQDVALRCDPISGHVSLYWYRQALGQGPEFLTYFNYEAQQDKSGLPNDRFSAERPEGSISTLTIQRTEQRDSAMYRCASSLEGTQYFGPGTRLLVL.

The chain couples TRBV12-3 or TRBV12-4 to TRBJ2-3; TRBD2 matches 9 bases. Germline trimming cut 5 bases from V and 3 bases from J; bases unmatched to any gene: 6. This CDR3 has 15 amino acids. The CDR3 DNA is TGTGCCAGCAGTCTCCGTAGCGGGGGAACAGATACGCAGTATTTT. It encodes CASSLRSGGTDTQYF.

This clonotype has more than one count but fewer than ten. The chain carries TRBV18 and TRBJ2-5; D uncertain. V was pared by 4 bases and J by 4 bases, with 10 bases between. CDR1 and CDR2 (germline): KGHSH, LQKENI. The CDR3 is 13 amino acids. This chain's CDR3 is CASSQQPGETQYF. DNA for the CDR3: TGTGCCAGCTCACAACAGCCCGGAGAGACCCAGTACTTC.